The clone carrying this TCR beta chain was detected once. Germline CDR1 is MNHNS and CDR2 is SASEGT. V was pared by 6 bases and J by 6 bases, with 20 bases between. The CDR3 extends over 15 amino acids. This specimen comes from a study of CD8+ T cells in alopecia areata. Extracted RNA was reverse transcribed, and the resulting cDNA served as sequencing template. Here immunoSEQ multiplex PCR was the method, and the copy in TCRdb shows in-frame clones only, minus some. The profile shows some 170,000 clones, just under 60% of them singletons. V is TRBV6-1 and J is TRBJ1-2; maybe TRBD1 (5 bases). The source was CD4+ T cells sorted from blood, collected at week 0. This clonotype was sampled from a human donor with alopecia areata. CDR3 sequence: CASSLAAGTEDGYTF. The CDR3 region has the DNA TGTGCCAGCAGCCTCGCCGCGGGGACGGAGGATGGCTACACCTTC.